This entry lists 24 T cell receptor beta chains sequenced from one sample in a study of monozygotic twins with inflammatory bowel disease. Reanalyzing the 5' RACE reads, TCRdb keeps one entry per CDR3 protein, without DNA. The specimen's table records about 160,000 distinct CDR3 sequences. Input material: blood. The source of these receptors is a human donor with ulcerative colitis or Crohn's disease, or a healthy co-twin of an affected twin (not recorded which).

The rearrangement joins TRBV7-2 to TRBJ2-7; TCRdb indicates TRBD2, and absent DNA this call remains unverified. There are 15 residues in the CDR3. The germline gives CDR1 SGHTA, CDR2 FQGNSA. CDR3 loop: CASSRAAGRSNEQYF.

V and J are TRBV10-3 and TRBJ2-7; the TRBD1 assignment by TCRdb is unverifiable without DNA. CDR1 and CDR2 (germline): ENHRY, SYGVKD. CDR3 length: 15 amino acids. The CDR3 protein is CAISEPGQHYYEQYF.

The chain joins TRBV5-1 to TRBJ2-1; absent DNA, TCRdb's TRBD2 call cannot be checked. The CDR3 extends over 15 amino acids. From germline, CDR1 is SGHRS and CDR2 YFSETQ. The CDR3 sequence: CASILGTSGPNEQFF.

This chain uses TRBV6-1 with TRBJ2-1; TCRdb designates TRBD2, a call that cannot be tested without DNA. The germline V gene encodes CDR1 MNHNS and CDR2 SASEGT. The CDR3 contains 15 residues. CDR3 sequence: CASSFAGGPYNEQFF.

This sequence joins TRBV2 and TRBJ1-5. The CDR3 sequence is 14 residues long. The germline gives CDR1 SNHLY, CDR2 FYNNEI. CDR3 amino acids: CASDSLRSNQPQHF.

The genes are TRBV20-1 and TRBJ2-1; TCRdb indicates TRBD1, and absent DNA this call remains unverified. CDR3 size: 16 residues. Germline V gene lookup returns CDR1 DFQATT and CDR2 SNEGSKA (reference sequence). CDR3 amino acids: CSAGPISGGAVNEQFF.

This chain joins TRBV20-1 and TRBJ1-6. This CDR3 spans 13 amino acids. CDR1 and CDR2 from the germline V gene are DFQATT and SNEGSKA (reference sequence). The CDR3 is CSARRDKRSPLHF.

The gene calls are TRBV10-2 and TRBJ1-2. The germline CDR1 and CDR2 sequences are WSHSY and SAAADI. The CDR3 runs to 14 residues. The CDR3 protein is CASSEWEENYGYTF.

The chain carries TRBV14 and TRBJ1-2; TCRdb designates TRBD1, a call that cannot be tested without DNA. Germline values: CDR1 SGHDN, CDR2 FVKESK. The length of the CDR3 is 12 residues. The chain's CDR3 is CASSQGVYGYTF.

The chain couples TRBV20-1 to TRBJ1-1; TCRdb selects TRBD1, and the lack of DNA leaves this call unchecked. Per the germline V gene, CDR1 is DFQATT and CDR2 is SNEGSKA (reference sequence). This CDR3 contains 16 residues. The CDR3 reads CSAFRDRGLMNTEAFF.

The chain carries TRBV18 and TRBJ1-2. The CDR3 is 14 amino acids. Germline CDR1 is KGHSH and CDR2 is LQKENI. The CDR3 is CASSPPARTYGYTF. Looking up the rest from reference TRBV18 and TRBJ1-2 gives the full variable domain: NAGVMQNPRHLVRRRGQEARLRCSPMKGHSHVYWYRQLPEEGLKFMVYLQKENIIDESGMPKERFSAEFPKEGPSILRIQQVVRGDSAAYFCASSPPARTYGYTFGSGTRLTVV.

V is TRBV20-1 and J is TRBJ2-1; the TCRdb call, TRBD1, lacks DNA for checking. Looked up from germline, CDR1 is DFQATT and CDR2 is SNEGSKA (reference sequence). CDR3 length equals 13 residues. The CDR3 here is CSAPRAGVDEQFF.

The chain employs TRBV2 and TRBJ1-6; lacking DNA, the TRBD1 call made by TCRdb goes unchecked. The germline CDR1 and CDR2 sequences are SNHLY and FYNNEI. The CDR3 is 14 amino acids. The CDR3 region is CASGADSYNSPLHF.

The V gene is TRBV9, the J gene TRBJ2-7; lacking DNA, the TRBD2 call made by TCRdb goes unchecked. The CDR3 is 16 amino acids. Looked up from germline, CDR1 is SGDLS and CDR2 is YYNGEE. The CDR3 is CASSPRWDSSSYEQYF.

The chain's CDR3 is CASSPQSPYEQYF. The chain is built from TRBV18 and TRBJ2-7. CDR3 length equals 13 residues. The germline CDR1 and CDR2 sequences are KGHSH and LQKENI.

The rearrangement links TRBV21-1 to TRBJ2-6; TCRdb's D call of TRBD1 is untestable without DNA. TRBV21-1 is marked as a pseudogene. The length of the CDR3 is 20 residues. CDR3 residues: CASSKPPGRTGPSGANVLTF.

The rearrangement joins TRBV29-1 to TRBJ2-7. This CDR3 has 12 amino acids. CDR1 is SQVTM, CDR2 ANQGSEA, per germline. The CDR3 here is CSVEGIAYEQYF.

V usage is TRBV20-1 and J usage is TRBJ1-4; TCRdb names TRBD1, which stays unverified in the absence of DNA. This CDR3 is 12 amino acids long. The germline CDR1 and CDR2 sequences are DFQATT and SNEGSKA (reference sequence). The CDR3 region is CSAAGAREELFF.

J is TRBJ2-3 and V is TRBV7-3; TCRdb lists TRBD2, though no DNA is available to test this call. CDR3 length: 16 amino acids. From germline, CDR1 is SGHTA and CDR2 FQGTGA. The chain's CDR3 is CASSPLAGASTDTQYF. Using reference TRBV7-3 and TRBJ2-3 for the parts outside the CDR3, the full variable domain is GAGVSQTPSNKVTEKGKYVELRCDPISGHTALYWYRQSLGQGPEFLIYFQGTGAADDSGLPNDRFFAVRPEGSVSTLKIQRTERGDSAVYLCASSPLAGASTDTQYFGPGTRLTVL.

This chain joins TRBV29-1 and TRBJ1-2. The CDR3 sequence is 11 residues long. Germline CDR1 and CDR2: SQVTM and ANQGSEA. The CDR3 loop reads CSVEVGYGYTF.

The chain recombines TRBV7-2 with TRBJ2-3. This CDR3 is built from 12 residues. Germline-derived CDR1 and CDR2 are SGHTA and FQGNSA. CDR3 amino acids: CASSLPPDTQYF.

The chain couples TRBV30 to TRBJ2-5; TCRdb indicates TRBD2, and absent DNA this call remains unverified. The CDR3 spans 14 residues. CDR1 is GTSNPN, CDR2 SVGIG, per germline (reference sequence). The CDR3 loop reads CAWSSGGRVETQYF. The entire variable domain, with the rest obtained from reference TRBV30 and TRBJ2-5, is as follows: SQTIHQWPATLVQPVGSPLSLECTVEGTSNPNLYWYRQAAGRGLQLLFYSVGIGQISSEVPQNLSASRPQDRQFILSSKKLLLSDSGFYLCAWSSGGRVETQYFGPGTRLLVL.

The chain employs TRBV27 and TRBJ1-1; TCRdb picks TRBD1, but there is no DNA to check that call. CDR3 length: 15 amino acids. Germline V CDR1 and CDR2: MNHEY, SMNVEV (reference sequence). CDR3 sequence reads: CASSPPGVQATEAFF.

The rearrangement uses TRBV20-1 and TRBJ2-1; absent DNA, TCRdb's TRBD1 call cannot be checked. The germline gives CDR1 DFQATT, CDR2 SNEGSKA (reference sequence). The CDR3 extends over 16 amino acids. The CDR3 spells CSAKIRAASSYNEQFF.